Following are 30 T cell receptor beta chains from one sample sequenced in a study of blood T cell repertoires in COVID-19. Produced via immunoSEQ multiplex PCR; TCRdb's table is partial and in-frame only. The data show a few hundred thousand clones, about nine tenths seen once. Material for sequencing was PBMCs or T cells enriched from blood (not recorded which). The receptor source for this set is a woman aged 60-75 years who had recovered from COVID-19.

Concerning this clone: This sample also contains other DNA sequences that code for the same CDR3. The chain is built from TRBV3-1 (or the pseudogene TRBV3-2) and TRBJ1-2, with TRBD1 matching 7 bases. This CDR3 has 13 residues. The V gene end was trimmed by 4 bases and the J gene end by 2 bases; junction bases not matched to a gene: 1. The germline V gene encodes CDR1 LGHDT and CDR2 YNNKEL (reference sequence). As DNA, the CDR3 is TGTGCCAGCAGCCGGACAGGAAACTATGGCTACACCTTC. It is translated as CASSRTGNYGYTF.

The J gene is TRBJ1-2, the V gene TRBV3-1 (or the pseudogene TRBV3-2); possible D gene TRBD1, 6 bases. Germline CDR1 reads LGHDT; CDR2 reads YNNKEL (reference sequence). Trimming stripped 4 bases from V and 2 bases from J, with 11 bases between. The CDR3 loop spans 14 amino acids. In DNA, the CDR3 is TGTGCCAGCAGCCGCGAGGGGGTCAACTATGGCTACACCTTC. Encoded protein: CASSREGVNYGYTF.

This chain uses TRBV28 with TRBJ2-1; 7 bases map to TRBD2. V shed 3 bases and J 3 bases; nucleotides not matched to a gene: 5. Germline-derived CDR1 and CDR2 are MDHEN and SYDVKM. The CDR3 sequence is 15 residues long. The CDR3 coding sequence is TGTGCCAGCAGTTTGGGGGGGGGAAACTACAATGAGCAGTTCTTC. Amino acid sequence: CASSLGGGNYNEQFF.

This chain joins TRBV28 and TRBJ1-2, with TRBD1 identical over 9 bases. CDR1 is MDHEN and CDR2 is SYDVKM in the germline V gene. V shed 3 bases and J 2 bases; nucleotides not matched to a gene: 4. The CDR3 has 15 amino acids. CDR3 sequence reads: CASSLGTGINYGYTF. CDR3 DNA sequence: TGTGCCAGCAGTTTGGGGACAGGGATCAACTATGGCTACACCTTC.

The rearrangement joins TRBV5-4 to TRBJ1-2, with 12 positions matching TRBD1. This CDR3 is built from 13 residues. Germline loops: CDR1 SGHNT, CDR2 YYREEE (reference sequence). V was clipped by 5 bases and J by 12 bases; unmatched bases: 8. The CDR3 loop reads CASRTGTGGADTF. The CDR3, as DNA: TGTGCCAGCAGAACCGGGACAGGGGGCGCGGACACCTTC.

The rearrangement links TRBV7-8 to TRBJ2-5; perhaps TRBD2 as D (5 bases). This CDR3 spans 14 amino acids. V was shortened by 3 bases and J by 2 bases, with 10 bases between the two germline ends. The germline CDR1 and CDR2 sequences are SGHVS and FQNEAQ. The chain's CDR3 is CASSLEALQETQYF. CDR3 bases: TGTGCCAGCAGCTTGGAGGCTTTACAAGAGACCCAGTACTTC.

This CDR3 reads CASSSGVSNTGELFF. In DNA form, the CDR3 reads TGCGCCAGCAGCTCAGGGGTCTCGAACACCGGGGAGCTGTTTTTT. This rearrangement joins TRBV5-1 to TRBJ2-2; perhaps TRBD1 as D (6 bases). V was cut by 3 bases and J by 0 bases, with 9 bases left in between. In germline, CDR1 is SGHRS, CDR2 YFSETQ. The CDR3 covers 15 residues.

The chain recombines TRBV7-2 with TRBJ2-2; TRBD2 might be the D (6 bases). The CDR3 length is 15 residues. Between the trimmed V and J ends, which lost 5 bases and 5 bases, there was a span of 15 bases. Germline CDR1 SGHTA, CDR2 FQGNSA. The CDR3 sequence is CASSPGGYRTGELFF. The CDR3 DNA is TGTGCCAGCAGCCCTGGGGGGTACCGGACCGGGGAGCTGTTTTTT. Full variable domain (outside the CDR3, taken from reference TRBV7-2 and TRBJ2-2): GAGVSQSPSNKVTEKGKDVELRCDPISGHTALYWYRQSLGQGLEFLIYFQGNSAPDKSGLPSDRFSAERTGGSVSTLTIQRTQQEDSAVYLCASSPGGYRTGELFFGEGSRLTVL.

This clone turned up a few times. The chain uses TRBV28 and TRBJ1-2, with TRBD1 matching 7 bases. Germline CDR1 and CDR2: MDHEN and SYDVKM. J was trimmed by 7 bases and V by 1 base; bases with no gene match: 6. The CDR3 runs 14 residues. The CDR3 sequence is CASSLSGTVRGYTF. CDR3 DNA sequence: TGTGCCAGCAGTTTATCGGGGACAGTTCGTGGCTACACCTTC.

The chain joins TRBV18 to TRBJ2-4, with 10 bases aligning to TRBD2. J lost 6 bases, V lost 6 bases, and 14 bases had no gene match. This CDR3 has 17 amino acids. The germline V gene has CDR1 KGHSH and CDR2 LQKENI. Here the CDR3 DNA reads TGTGCCAGCTCTCCTACCGGGACTAGCGCAGGAATAAACATTCAGTACTTC. It encodes CASSPTGTSAGINIQYF.

The rearrangement links TRBV3-1 (or the pseudogene TRBV3-2) to TRBJ2-6; D call uncertain. There are 17 residues in the CDR3. V gave up 1 base and J gave up 0 bases, with 10 bases separating them. Per the germline V gene, CDR1 is LGHDT and CDR2 is YNNKEL (reference sequence). CDR3 amino acids: CASSQATVFSGANVLTF. CDR3 coding DNA: TGTGCCAGCAGCCAAGCAACAGTTTTCTCTGGGGCCAACGTCCTGACTTTC.

The rearrangement uses TRBV5-1 and TRBJ2-2; the D gene is possibly TRBD2 (6 bases). Germline V gene lookup returns CDR1 SGHRS and CDR2 YFSETQ. The V end lost 4 bases, the J end lost 2 bases, and 12 bases lay between the germline ends. This CDR3 region has 15 residues. The CDR3 DNA follows: TGCGCCAGCAGCGACGGGACTTTTAACACCGGGGAGCTGTTTTTT. Its translation is CASSDGTFNTGELFF.

The chain couples TRBV10-3 to TRBJ1-2; no clear D gene. Trimming removed 2 bases at V and 1 base at J, with 14 bases between. CDR3 length equals 16 residues. Germline loops: CDR1 ENHRY, CDR2 SYGVKD. The CDR3 bases are TGTGCCATCAGTGAGGGGCCCCGCCCGGATAACTATGGCTACACCTTC. Translation gives CAISEGPRPDNYGYTF.

The CDR3 coding sequence is TGTGCCAGCAGGGGACAGGGGGGCTATGGCTACACCTTC. It specifies CASRGQGGYGYTF. The genes are TRBV12-3 or TRBV12-4 and TRBJ1-2; 11 bases fit TRBD1. The CDR3 covers 13 residues. V lost 6 bases to trimming and J lost 4 bases; unmatched junction nucleotides: 1.

The chain uses TRBV3-1 (or the pseudogene TRBV3-2) and TRBJ2-7, with 7 bases identical to TRBD1. V was clipped by 1 base and J by 5 bases; unmatched bases: 2. The CDR3 totals 13 residues. CDR1 is LGHDT, CDR2 YNNKEL, per germline (reference sequence). The CDR3 sequence: CASSQGQGNEQYF. The CDR3 DNA sequence: TGTGCCAGCAGCCAAGGACAGGGTAACGAGCAGTACTTC.

This clone has a single count. This sequence joins TRBV5-1 and TRBJ2-3, with 7 bases aligning to TRBD1. This CDR3 is built from 16 residues. Trimming removed 4 bases from V and 0 bases from J; junction bases left unmatched: 8. The germline V gene encodes CDR1 SGHRS and CDR2 YFSETQ. The CDR3 reads CASSNKGAWSTDTQYF. CDR3 bases: TGCGCCAGCAGCAATAAGGGGGCATGGAGCACAGATACGCAGTATTTT.

This rearrangement joins TRBV7-7 to TRBJ2-2, with TRBD1 matching 8 bases. Germline V gives CDR1 SSHAT, CDR2 FNYEAQ (reference sequence). The CDR3 totals 15 residues. Losses at the gene ends were 5 bases for V and 6 bases for J; bases not matched to a gene: 8. The CDR3 sequence: CASSPGQGESGELFF. The CDR3, as DNA: TGTGCCAGCAGCCCCGGACAGGGAGAGTCCGGGGAGCTGTTTTTT.

The gene calls are TRBV29-1 and TRBJ2-5; TRBD2 agrees at 9 bases. The CDR3 covers 14 residues. Germline V gene data show CDR1 as SQVTM and CDR2 as ANQGSEA. V was clipped by 4 bases and J by 5 bases; unmatched bases: 8. DNA for the CDR3: TGCAGCGTTGTTAGCGGGGGCCGCCGGGAGACCCAGTACTTC. Amino acid sequence: CSVVSGGRRETQYF.

In DNA form, the CDR3 reads TGCGCCAGCAGTCCCCTAGACACTAATGAAAAACTGTTTTTT. Its protein product is CASSPLDTNEKLFF. V gene TRBV23-1 combines with J gene TRBJ1-4; D gene uncertain. TRBV23-1 is reported as an ORF; its role is uncertain. CDR3 length equals 14 residues. Between the trimmed V and J ends, which lost 4 bases and 2 bases, there was a span of 8 bases.

The rearrangement joins TRBV7-9 to TRBJ1-4; 10 bases agree with TRBD1. Germline V gives CDR1 SEHNR, CDR2 FQNEAQ (reference sequence). This CDR3 has 15 residues. Trimming cost V 5 bases and J 7 bases; bases outside gene matches: 7. DNA for the CDR3: TGTGCCAGCAGCACCGGACAGGGGGAGGGTGAAAAACTGTTTTTT. It yields the protein CASSTGQGEGEKLFF.

This clone is a singleton in its sample. The V call is TRBV9, the J call TRBJ1-2; D is unresolved. The germline V gene encodes CDR1 SGDLS and CDR2 YYNGEE. The CDR3 sequence is 17 residues long. Trimming stripped 2 bases from V and 0 bases from J, with 17 bases between. DNA for the CDR3: TGTGCCAGCAGCGTTCACCGGGAGCAATATACTAACTATGGCTACACCTTC. Its translation is CASSVHREQYTNYGYTF.

The V gene is TRBV4-1, the J gene TRBJ2-2; 9 bases are a match to TRBD2. J gave up 0 bases and V 5 bases, and 7 bases lay outside the gene matches. Germline values: CDR1 MGHRA, CDR2 YSYEKL. The CDR3 runs to 17 residues. The CDR3 DNA reads TGCGCCAGCAGCGCCCGACTAGCGGAGCCGAACACCGGGGAGCTGTTTTTT. Residues: CASSARLAEPNTGELFF.

The genes are TRBV6-5 and TRBJ1-5; a possible D gene is TRBD1 (5 bases). Trimming took 6 bases from V and 7 from J, leaving 13 bases between them. The CDR3 has 13 amino acids. Germline CDR1 MNHEY, CDR2 SVGAGI. This CDR3 is CASRRQTGQPQHF. The CDR3 nucleotides are TGTGCCAGCAGGCGCCAAACAGGCCAGCCCCAGCATTTT.

This chain joins TRBV5-6 and TRBJ1-3; 8 nucleotides agree with TRBD1. The CDR3 spans 16 residues. Germline CDR1 is SGHDT and CDR2 is YYEEEE. V was clipped by 3 bases and J by 1 base; unmatched bases: 6. The DNA of the CDR3 is TGTGCCAGCAGCTACGGACAGGGTTGGTCTGGAAACACCATATATTTT. Its translation: CASSYGQGWSGNTIYF.

The rearrangement links TRBV19 to TRBJ1-2; D call uncertain. Germline-derived CDR1 and CDR2 are LNHDA and SQIVND (reference sequence). This CDR3 has 13 residues. V lost 10 bases and J 3 bases, leaving 15 bases between the germline ends. The CDR3 bases are TGTGCCACCACCTCGGGTCAGCACTATGGCTACACCTTC. It translates to CATTSGQHYGYTF.

The chain joins TRBV11-2 to TRBJ2-5; D not resolved. The V gene's germline CDR1 is SGHAT and CDR2 FQNNGV. The CDR3 consists of 11 residues. The germline V and J ends were trimmed by 3 bases and 4 bases, with 3 bases remaining between them. The CDR3 here is CASSFVETQYF. CDR3 coding DNA: TGTGCCAGCAGCTTCGTAGAGACCCAGTACTTC. Using reference TRBV11-2 and TRBJ2-5 for the parts outside the CDR3, the full variable domain is EAGVAQSPRYKIIEKRQSVAFWCNPISGHATLYWYQQILGQGPKLLIQFQNNGVVDDSQLPKDRFSAERLKGVDSTLKIQPAKLEDSAVYLCASSFVETQYFGPGTRLLVL.

This rearrangement joins TRBV24-1 to TRBJ2-7; D might be TRBD1 (5 bases). Trimming left V 7 bases short and J 0 bases short, with 12 bases between. Germline V gives CDR1 KGHDR, CDR2 SFDVKD. This CDR3 has 14 amino acids. The CDR3 nucleotides are TGTGCCACCAGGGGGCCCTCATTCTCCTACGAGCAGTACGTC. Residues: CATRGPSFSYEQYV.

CDR3 DNA: TGTGCCAGCAGCTTAGCGCAGGGGGGCTATGGCTACACCTTC. Translation gives CASSLAQGGYGYTF. The chain recombines TRBV7-9 with TRBJ1-2; TRBD1 aligns across 7 bases. The CDR3 totals 14 residues. The germline V gene encodes CDR1 SEHNR and CDR2 FQNEAQ (reference sequence). The V segment lost 0 bases and the J segment 4 bases; nucleotides outside the gene matches: 2.

The V and J genes are TRBV2 and TRBJ1-2; D unresolved. V dropped 7 bases and J dropped 4 bases, with 13 bases sitting between them. The CDR3 has 13 amino acids. Looked up from germline, CDR1 is SNHLY and CDR2 is FYNNEI. The CDR3 here is CASTPGGGYGYTF. The CDR3 DNA follows: TGTGCCAGCACTCCAGGTGGAGGCTATGGCTACACCTTC.

The genes are TRBV4-1 and TRBJ1-1; TRBD1 is a possible D gene (5 bases). The CDR3 has 15 amino acids. Germline CDR1 MGHRA, CDR2 YSYEKL. The V gene lost 0 bases and the J gene lost 12 bases, with 20 bases spanning the gap. CDR3 region: CASSQDSGRAGSSFF. CDR3 in DNA: TGCGCCAGCAGCCAAGATAGCGGCAGGGCAGGGTCATCTTTCTTT.